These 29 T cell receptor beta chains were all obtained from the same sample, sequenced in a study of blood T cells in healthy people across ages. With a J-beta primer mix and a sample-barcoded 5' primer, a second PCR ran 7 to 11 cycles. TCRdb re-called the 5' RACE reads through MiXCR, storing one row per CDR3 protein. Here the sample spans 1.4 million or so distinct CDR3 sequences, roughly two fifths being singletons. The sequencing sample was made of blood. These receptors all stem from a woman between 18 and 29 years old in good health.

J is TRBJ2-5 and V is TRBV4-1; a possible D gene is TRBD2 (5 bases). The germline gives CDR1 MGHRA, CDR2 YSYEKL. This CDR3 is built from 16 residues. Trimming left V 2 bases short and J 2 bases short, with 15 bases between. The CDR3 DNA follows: TGCGCCAGCAGCCAACCCCTAGCCGCAAGACAAGAGACCCAGTACTTC. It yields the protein CASSQPLAARQETQYF.

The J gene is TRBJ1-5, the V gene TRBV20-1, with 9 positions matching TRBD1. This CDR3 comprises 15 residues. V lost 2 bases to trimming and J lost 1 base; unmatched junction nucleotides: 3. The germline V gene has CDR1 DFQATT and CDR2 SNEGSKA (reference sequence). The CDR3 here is CSARHRGRSNQPQHF. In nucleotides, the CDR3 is TGCAGTGCTAGACACAGGGGGCGAAGCAATCAGCCCCAGCATTTT.

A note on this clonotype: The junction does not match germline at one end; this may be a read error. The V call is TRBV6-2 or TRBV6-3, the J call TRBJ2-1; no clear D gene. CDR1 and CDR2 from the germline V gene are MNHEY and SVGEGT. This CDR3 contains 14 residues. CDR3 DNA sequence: TGTGACAGCAGTTACTCGCAAGCGTACAATGAGCAGTTCTTC. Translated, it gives CDSSYSQAYNEQFF.

The CDR3 DNA sequence: TGTGCCAGCAGCCCCATAGCGGGGGGGTTCCACAATGAGCAGTACTTC. Translation gives CASSPIAGGFHNEQYF. V and J are TRBV12-3 or TRBV12-4 and TRBJ2-7; 11 bases line up with TRBD2. The CDR3 consists of 16 residues. V gave up 6 bases and J gave up 7 bases; unmatched junction bases: 14.

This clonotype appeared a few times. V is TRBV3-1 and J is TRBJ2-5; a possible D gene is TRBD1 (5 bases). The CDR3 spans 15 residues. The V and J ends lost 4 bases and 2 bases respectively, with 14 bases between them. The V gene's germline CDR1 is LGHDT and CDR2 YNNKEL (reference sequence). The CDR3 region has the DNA TGTGCCAGCAGCCGCCCGCTCGGACAACAAGAGACCCAGTACTTC. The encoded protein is CASSRPLGQQETQYF.

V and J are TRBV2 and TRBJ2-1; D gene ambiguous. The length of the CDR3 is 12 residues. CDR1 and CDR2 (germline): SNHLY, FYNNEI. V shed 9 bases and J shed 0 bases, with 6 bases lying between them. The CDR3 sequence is CARSSSYNEQFF. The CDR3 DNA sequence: TGTGCCAGGTCAAGCTCCTACAATGAGCAGTTCTTC.

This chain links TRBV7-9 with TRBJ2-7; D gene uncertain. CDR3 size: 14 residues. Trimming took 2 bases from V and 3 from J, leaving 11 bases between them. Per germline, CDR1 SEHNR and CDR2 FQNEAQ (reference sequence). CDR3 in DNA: TGTGCCAGCAGCTTATCCAGCGCGAACTACGAGCAGTACTTC. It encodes CASSLSSANYEQYF.

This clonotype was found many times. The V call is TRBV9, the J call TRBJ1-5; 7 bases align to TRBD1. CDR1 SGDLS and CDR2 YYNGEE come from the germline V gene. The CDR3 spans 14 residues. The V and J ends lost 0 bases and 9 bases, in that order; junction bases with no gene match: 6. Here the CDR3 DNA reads TGTGCCAGCAGCGTAGAGGGGGCGCTGGGGCCCCAGCATTTT. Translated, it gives CASSVEGALGPQHF.

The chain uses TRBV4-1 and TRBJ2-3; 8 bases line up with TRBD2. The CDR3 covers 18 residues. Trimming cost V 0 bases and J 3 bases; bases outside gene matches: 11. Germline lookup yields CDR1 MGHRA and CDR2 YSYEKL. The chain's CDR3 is CASSQDPARGGRTDTQYF. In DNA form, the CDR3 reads TGCGCCAGCAGCCAAGATCCCGCCCGGGGGGGCCGAACAGATACGCAGTATTTT.

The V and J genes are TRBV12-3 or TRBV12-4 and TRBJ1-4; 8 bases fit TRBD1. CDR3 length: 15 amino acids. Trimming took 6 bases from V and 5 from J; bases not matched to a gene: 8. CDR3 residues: CASRPDRGANEKLFF. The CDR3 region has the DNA TGTGCCAGCAGGCCTGACAGGGGAGCCAATGAAAAACTGTTTTTT.

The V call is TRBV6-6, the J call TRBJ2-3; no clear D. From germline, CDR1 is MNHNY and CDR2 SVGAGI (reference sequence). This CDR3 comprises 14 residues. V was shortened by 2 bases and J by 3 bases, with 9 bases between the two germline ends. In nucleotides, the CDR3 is TGTGCCAGCAGTTACCTAGGAACTACAGATACGCAGTATTTT. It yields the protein CASSYLGTTDTQYF.

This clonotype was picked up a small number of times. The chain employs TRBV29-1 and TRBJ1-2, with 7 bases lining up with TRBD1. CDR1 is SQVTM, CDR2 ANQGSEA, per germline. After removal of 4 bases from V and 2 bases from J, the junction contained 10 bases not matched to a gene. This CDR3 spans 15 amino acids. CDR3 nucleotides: TGCAGCGTTGCAGAGGGAGGGGGCTCCAACTATGGCTACACCTTC. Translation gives CSVAEGGGSNYGYTF.

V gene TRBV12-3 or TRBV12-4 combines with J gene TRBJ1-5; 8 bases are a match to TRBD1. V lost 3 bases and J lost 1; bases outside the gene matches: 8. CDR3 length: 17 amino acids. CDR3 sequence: CASSFGDRYLSNQPQHF. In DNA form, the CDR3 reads TGTGCCAGCAGTTTTGGGGACAGGTACTTGAGCAATCAGCCCCAGCATTTT.

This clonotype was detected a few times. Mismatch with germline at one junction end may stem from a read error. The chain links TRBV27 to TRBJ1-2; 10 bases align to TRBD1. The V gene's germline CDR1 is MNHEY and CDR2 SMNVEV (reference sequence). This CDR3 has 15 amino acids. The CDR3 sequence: CASSFLDRGGYGYTF. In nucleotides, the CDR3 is TGTGCCAGCAGTTTCTTGGACAGGGGGGGCTATGGATACACCTTC.

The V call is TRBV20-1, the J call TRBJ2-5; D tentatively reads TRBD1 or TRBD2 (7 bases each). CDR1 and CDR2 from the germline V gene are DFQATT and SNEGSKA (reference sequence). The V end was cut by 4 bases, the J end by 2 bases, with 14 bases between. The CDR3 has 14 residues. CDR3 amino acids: CSATQGGTQETQYF. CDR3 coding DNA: TGCAGTGCTACCCAGGGGGGGACTCAAGAGACCCAGTACTTC.

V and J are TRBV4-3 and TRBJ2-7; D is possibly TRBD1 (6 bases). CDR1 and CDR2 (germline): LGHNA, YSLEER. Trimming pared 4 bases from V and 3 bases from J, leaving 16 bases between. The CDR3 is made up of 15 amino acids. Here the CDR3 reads CASSPRPGHNYEQYF. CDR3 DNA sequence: TGCGCCAGCAGCCCAAGGCCGGGACACAACTACGAGCAGTACTTC.

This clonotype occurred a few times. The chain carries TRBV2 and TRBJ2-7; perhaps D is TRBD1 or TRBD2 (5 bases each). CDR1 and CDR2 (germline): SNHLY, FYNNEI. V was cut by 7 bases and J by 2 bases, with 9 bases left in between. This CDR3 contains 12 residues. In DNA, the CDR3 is TGTGCCAGCAAGGAGGACACCTACGAGCAGTACTTC. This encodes CASKEDTYEQYF.

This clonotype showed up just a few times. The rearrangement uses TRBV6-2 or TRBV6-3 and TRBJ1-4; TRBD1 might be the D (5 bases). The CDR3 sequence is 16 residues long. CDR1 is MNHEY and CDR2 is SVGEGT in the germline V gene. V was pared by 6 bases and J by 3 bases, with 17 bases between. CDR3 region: CASRKDGRVSNEKLFF. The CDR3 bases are TGTGCCAGCAGAAAGGACGGCAGGGTCTCTAATGAAAAACTGTTTTTT.

The CDR3 region is CASSQVLLGAPNSPLHF. DNA of the CDR3: TGCGCCAGCAGCCAAGTCCTCTTGGGTGCCCCAAATTCACCCCTCCACTTT. The genes are TRBV4-1 and TRBJ1-6, with no clear D. Germline V gene data show CDR1 as MGHRA and CDR2 as YSYEKL. V was cut by 1 base and J by 7 bases, with 17 bases left in between. The CDR3 contains 17 residues.

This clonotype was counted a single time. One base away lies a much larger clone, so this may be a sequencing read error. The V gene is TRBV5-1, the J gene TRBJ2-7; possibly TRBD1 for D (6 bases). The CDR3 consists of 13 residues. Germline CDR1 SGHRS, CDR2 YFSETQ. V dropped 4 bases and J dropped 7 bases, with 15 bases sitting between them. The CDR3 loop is CASSRTEYNEQYF. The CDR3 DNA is TGCGCCAGCAGCCGGACAGAATACAATGAGCAGTACTTC.

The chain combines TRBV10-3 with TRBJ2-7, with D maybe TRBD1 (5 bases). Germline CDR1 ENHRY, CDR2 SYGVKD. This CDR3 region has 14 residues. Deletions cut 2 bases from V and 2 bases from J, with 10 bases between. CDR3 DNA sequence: TGTGCCATCAGTGAGGTTGACAGTCCCTACGAGCAGTACTTC. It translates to CAISEVDSPYEQYF.

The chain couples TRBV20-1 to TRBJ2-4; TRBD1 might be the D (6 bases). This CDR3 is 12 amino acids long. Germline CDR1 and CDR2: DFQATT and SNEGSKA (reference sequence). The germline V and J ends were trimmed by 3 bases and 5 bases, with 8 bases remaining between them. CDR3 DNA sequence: TGCAGTGCTAGTTACAGGGAAAACATTCAGTACTTC. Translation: CSASYRENIQYF.

The CDR3 is CASSALGTGEIYNEQFF. The CDR3, as DNA: TGTGCCAGCAGCGCCCTGGGGACAGGAGAAATCTACAATGAGCAGTTCTTC. This sequence joins TRBV9 and TRBJ2-1; the match to TRBD1 covers 8 bases. This CDR3 contains 17 residues. Germline lookup yields CDR1 SGDLS and CDR2 YYNGEE. The J segment lost 3 bases and the V segment lost 3 bases, leaving 11 bases of the junction unmatched.

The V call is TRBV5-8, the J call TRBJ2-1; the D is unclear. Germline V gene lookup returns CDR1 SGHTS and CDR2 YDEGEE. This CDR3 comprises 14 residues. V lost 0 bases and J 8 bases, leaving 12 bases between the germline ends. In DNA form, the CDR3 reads TGTGCCAGCAGCTTGGCGGGCAGAAGCTATGAGCAGTTCTTC. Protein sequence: CASSLAGRSYEQFF.

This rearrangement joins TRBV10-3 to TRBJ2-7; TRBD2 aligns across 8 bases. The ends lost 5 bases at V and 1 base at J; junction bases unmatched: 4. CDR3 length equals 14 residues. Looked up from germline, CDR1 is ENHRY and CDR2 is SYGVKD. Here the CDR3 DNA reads TGTGCCATCAGTATAGCGGGATTTTCCTACGAGCAGTACTTC. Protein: CAISIAGFSYEQYF.

CDR3 loop: CASSQAGRSDTQYF. The CDR3 region has the DNA TGTGCCAGCAGCCAAGCGGGGAGATCAGATACGCAGTATTTT. The rearrangement joins TRBV3-1 to TRBJ2-3; D perhaps matches TRBD2 (5 bases). Germline V gene sequence: CDR1 LGHDT, CDR2 YNNKEL (reference sequence). Trimming pared 1 base from V and 4 bases from J, leaving 9 bases between. This CDR3 comprises 14 residues.

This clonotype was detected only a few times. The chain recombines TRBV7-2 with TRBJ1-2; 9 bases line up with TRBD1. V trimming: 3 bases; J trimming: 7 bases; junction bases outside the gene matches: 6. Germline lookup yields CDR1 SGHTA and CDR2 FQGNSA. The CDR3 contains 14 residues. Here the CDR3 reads CASSFLGQGLGYTF. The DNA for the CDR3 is TGTGCCAGCAGCTTTCTGGGACAGGGCCTTGGCTACACCTTC.

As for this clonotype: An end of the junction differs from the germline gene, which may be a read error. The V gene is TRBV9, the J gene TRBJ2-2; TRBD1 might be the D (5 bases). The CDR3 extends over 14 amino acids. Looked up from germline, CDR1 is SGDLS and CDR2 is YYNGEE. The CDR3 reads CARSVGANTGELFF. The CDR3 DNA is TGTGCCAGAAGCGTAGGGGCGAACACCGGGGAGCTGTTTTTT.

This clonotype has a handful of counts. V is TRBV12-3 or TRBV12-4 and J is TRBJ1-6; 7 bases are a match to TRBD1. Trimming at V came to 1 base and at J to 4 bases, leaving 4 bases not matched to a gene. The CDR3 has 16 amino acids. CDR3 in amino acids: CASSLGTGSYNSPLHF. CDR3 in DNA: TGTGCCAGCAGTTTAGGGACAGGCTCATATAATTCACCCCTCCACTTT.